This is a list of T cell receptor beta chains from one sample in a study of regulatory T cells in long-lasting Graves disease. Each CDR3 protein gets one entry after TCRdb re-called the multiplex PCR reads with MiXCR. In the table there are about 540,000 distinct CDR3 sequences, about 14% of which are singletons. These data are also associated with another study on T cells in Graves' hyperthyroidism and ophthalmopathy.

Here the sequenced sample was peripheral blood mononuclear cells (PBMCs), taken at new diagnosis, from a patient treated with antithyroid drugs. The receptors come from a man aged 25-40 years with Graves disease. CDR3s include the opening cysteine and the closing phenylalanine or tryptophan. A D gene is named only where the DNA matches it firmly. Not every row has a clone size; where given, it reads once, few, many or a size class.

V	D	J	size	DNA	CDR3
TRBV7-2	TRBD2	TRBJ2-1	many	TGTGCCAGCAGCTTAGAGGGGGCTAGCGGGAGAAATGAGCAGTTCTTC	CASSLEGASGRNEQFF
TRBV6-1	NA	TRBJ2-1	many	TGTGCCAGCGGGACGGCCGTGGGTGAGCAGTTCTTC	CASGTAVGEQFF
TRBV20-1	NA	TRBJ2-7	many	TGCAGTGCTAGAGATCGGCCCTCTACAGGCGAGCAGTACTTC	CSARDRPSTGEQYF
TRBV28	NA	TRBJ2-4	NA	TGTGCCACCCTGAACAGTAGCAAAAACATTCAGTACTTC	CATLNSSKNIQYF
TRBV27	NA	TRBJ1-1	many	TGTGCCAGCAGTTTAGGAGGATTCACTGAAGCTTTCTTT	CASSLGGFTEAFF
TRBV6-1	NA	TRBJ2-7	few	TGTGCCCTAGAGAAACTGACGGCGGGTGAGCAGTACTTC	CALEKLTAGEQYF
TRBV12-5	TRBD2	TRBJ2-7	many	TGTGCTAGTGATAAGTCCGTCGGGGGGTACGAGCAGTACTTC	CASDKSVGGYEQYF
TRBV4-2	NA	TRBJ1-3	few	TGTGCCAGCAGCCAAGATAGGGGATACCCTGGAAACACCATATATTTT	CASSQDRGYPGNTIYF
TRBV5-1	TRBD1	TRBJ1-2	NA	TGCGCCAGCAGCCCGAATCTGGGACAGGGCTATGGCTACACCTTC	CASSPNLGQGYGYTF
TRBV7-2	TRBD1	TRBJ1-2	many	TGTGCCAGCAGCTTAGCGCTGGGACAGGGAGTATATGGCTACACCTTC	CASSLALGQGVYGYTF
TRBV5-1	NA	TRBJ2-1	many	TGCGCCAGCAGCTTGGCCCAGGCTAGCGACTCCTACAATGAGCAGTTCTTC	CASSLAQASDSYNEQFF
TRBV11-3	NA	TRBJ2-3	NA	TGTGCCAGCAGCCGACGTGAGACAGATGCGCAGTATTTT	CASSRRETDAQYF
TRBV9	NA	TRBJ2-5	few	TGTGCCAGCTCCGGACGGACTGATACTGAGACCCAGTACTTC	CASSGRTDTETQYF
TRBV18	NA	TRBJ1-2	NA	TGTGCCAGCTCACCACCTAGCGGGGCGAACTATGGCTACACCTTC	CASSPPSGANYGYTF
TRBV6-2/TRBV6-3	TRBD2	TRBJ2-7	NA	TGTGCCAGCAGTTCCCTATTGACTAGCGGGGGCCACGAGCAGTACTTC	CASSSLLTSGGHEQYF
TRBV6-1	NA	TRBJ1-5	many	TGTGCCAGCAACCAGGGGATCTATCAGCCCCAGCATTTT	CASNQGIYQPQHF
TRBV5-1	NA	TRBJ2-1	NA	TGCGCCAGCAGCTTGGAGGGACCAGCGGGTCCAAATTACTTTAGCTCCTACAATGAGCAGTTCTTC	CASSLEGPAGPNYFSSYNEQFF
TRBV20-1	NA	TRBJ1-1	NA	TGCAATGCTAGAGATCGCACAGGGAGGAGGACTGAAGCTTTCTTT	CNARDRTGRRTEAFF
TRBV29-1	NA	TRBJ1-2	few	TGCAGCGTTGTCTCAGGCCCTCTATGGAGCTACACCTTC	CSVVSGPLWSYTF
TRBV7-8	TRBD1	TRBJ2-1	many	TGTGCCAGCAGCTTGCGGGACAGGGGCGGGAATGAGCAGTTCTTC	CASSLRDRGGNEQFF
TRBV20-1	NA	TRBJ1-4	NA	TGCAGTGTTACGGGAGACGCGCGTGAAAAACTGTTTTTT	CSVTGDAREKLFF
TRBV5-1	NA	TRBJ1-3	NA	TGCGCCAGCAGCCCCGGGGGGTCTGGAAACGCCATATATTTT	CASSPGGSGNAIYF
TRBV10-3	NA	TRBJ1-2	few	TGTGCCATCAGTGGGACAGAGCATGGCTACACCTTC	CAISGTEHGYTF
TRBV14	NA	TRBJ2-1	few	TGTGCCAGCAGCCAATTATTTGAGCAGTTCTTC	CASSQLFEQFF
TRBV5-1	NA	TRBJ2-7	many	TGCGCCAGCAGCTTGGCGGTCGGAGAGCAGTACTTC	CASSLAVGEQYF
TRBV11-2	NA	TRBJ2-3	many	TGTGCCAGCAGCCCCCTTTTTAGCACAGATACGCAGTATTTT	CASSPLFSTDTQYF
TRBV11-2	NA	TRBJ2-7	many	TGTGCCAGCAGCTTCTCTGGCGGCGAGCAGTACTTC	CASSFSGGEQYF
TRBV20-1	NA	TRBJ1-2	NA	TGCAGTGCTAGCCTTACCCATGGCTACACCTTC	CSASLTHGYTF
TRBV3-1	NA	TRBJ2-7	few	TGTGCCAGCAGGAAGGGAGAGTCCTACGAGCAGTACTTC	CASRKGESYEQYF
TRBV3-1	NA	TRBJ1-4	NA	TGTGCCAGCAGCCAAGAATGGACTAATGAAAAACTGTTTTTT	CASSQEWTNEKLFF
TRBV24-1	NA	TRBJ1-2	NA	TGTGCCACCAGTGAGTGGGGGCGCGACTATGGCTACACCTTC	CATSEWGRDYGYTF
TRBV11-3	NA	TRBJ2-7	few	TGTGCCAGCAGCCTACACTTAAACTCCTACGAGCAGTACTTC	CASSLHLNSYEQYF
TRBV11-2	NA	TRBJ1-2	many	TGTGCCAGCAGCTTAGTGGTCCGGGGCGAGGGCTACACCTTC	CASSLVVRGEGYTF
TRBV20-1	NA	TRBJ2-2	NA	TGCAGTGCTAGAGAGGGGGGTATCAACACCGGGGAGCTGTTTTTT	CSAREGGINTGELFF
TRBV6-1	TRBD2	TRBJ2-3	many	TGTGCCAGCAGAAGGAGCGGGATAGATACGCAGTATTTT	CASRRSGIDTQYF
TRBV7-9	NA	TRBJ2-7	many	TGTGCCAGCAGCTTCGGGGGGCAGTCCTACGAGCAGTACTTC	CASSFGGQSYEQYF
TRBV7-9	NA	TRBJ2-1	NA	TGTGCCAGCAGACGTGGGTGGCGTGAGCAGTTCTTC	CASRRGWREQFF
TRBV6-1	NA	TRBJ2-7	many	TGTGCCAGCAGTGAAGGCCGCCCCTACGAGCAGTACTTC	CASSEGRPYEQYF
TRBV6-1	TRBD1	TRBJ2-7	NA	TGTGCCAGCAGTGAAGGGACAGGGGGCGCCGAGCAGTACTTC	CASSEGTGGAEQYF
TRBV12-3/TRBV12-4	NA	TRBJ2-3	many	TGTGCCAGCAGTTTTTCAAGCACAGATACGCAGTATTTT	CASSFSSTDTQYF
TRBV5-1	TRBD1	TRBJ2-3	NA	TGCGCCAGCAGCTTATACAGACAGGGACCTTCAGATACGCAGTATTTT	CASSLYRQGPSDTQYF
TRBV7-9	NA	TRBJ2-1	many	TGTGCCAGCAGCCCCCAGGCACACAATGAGCAGTTCTTC	CASSPQAHNEQFF
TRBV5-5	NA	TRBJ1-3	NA	TGTGCCAGCAGCACCAGCGCGAGCTCCTCGGGAAACACCATATATTTT	CASSTSASSSGNTIYF
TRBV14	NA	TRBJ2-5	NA	TGTGCCAGCAGGCAAGGCGGGACAGCCAAGCAAGAGACCCAGTACTTC	CASRQGGTAKQETQYF
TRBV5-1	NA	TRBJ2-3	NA	TGCGCCAGCAGCTTGGCCTTGGGGCCCAGCACAGATACGCAGTATTTT	CASSLALGPSTDTQYF
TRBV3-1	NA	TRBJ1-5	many	TGTGCCAGCAGCCAAGCAGGGGAAGAAGATCAGCCCCAGCATTTT	CASSQAGEEDQPQHF
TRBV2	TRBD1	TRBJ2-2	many	TGTGCCAGCAAGTCCGCCGTGGGACAGGGTACCGGGGAGCTGTTTTTT	CASKSAVGQGTGELFF
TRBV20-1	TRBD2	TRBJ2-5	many	TGCAGTGCCCTGGTAGGGCTAGCGGGACTAGAGACCCAGTACTTC	CSALVGLAGLETQYF
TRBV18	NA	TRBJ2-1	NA	TGTGCCAGCTCACCTCTTACTAGCATTAATGAGCAGTTCTTC	CASSPLTSINEQFF
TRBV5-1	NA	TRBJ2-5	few	TGCGCCAGCAGCTCCCTGGTTGGTCGGGCCCGGGAGACCCAGTACTTC	CASSSLVGRARETQYF
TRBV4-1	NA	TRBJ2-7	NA	TGCGCCAGCAGCCAAGATCCGGACATCGACGGCTACGAGCAGTACTTC	CASSQDPDIDGYEQYF
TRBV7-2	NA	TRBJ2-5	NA	TGTGCCAGCAGCTTAGATCAGGGGGGAGAGACCCAGTACTTC	CASSLDQGGETQYF
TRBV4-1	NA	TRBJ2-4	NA	TGCGCCAGCAGCCAAGGTCCCCGCTCCTCGGAGGCCAAAAACATTCAGTACTTC	CASSQGPRSSEAKNIQYF
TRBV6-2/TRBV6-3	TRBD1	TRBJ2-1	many	TGTGCCAGCAGTTGGGGACAGGGGTTTTACAATGAGCAGTTCTTC	CASSWGQGFYNEQFF
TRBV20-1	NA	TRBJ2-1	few	TGCAGTGCGACGACAGGAACCTACAATGAGCAGTTCTTC	CSATTGTYNEQFF
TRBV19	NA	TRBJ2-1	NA	TGTGCCAGTAGTATAGATGTAGCAGGTGAGCAGTTCTTC	CASSIDVAGEQFF
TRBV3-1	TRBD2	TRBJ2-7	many	TGTGCCAGCAGCCAGACTAGCGGAGGACAGTACGAGCAGTACTTC	CASSQTSGGQYEQYF
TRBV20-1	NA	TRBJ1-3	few	TGCAGTGCTAGAGCAGGGCGAGGAAACACCATATATTTT	CSARAGRGNTIYF
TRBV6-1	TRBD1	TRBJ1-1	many	TGTGCCAGCAGGAAAGTAACAGGGGGAGGGAACACTGAAGCTTTCTTT	CASRKVTGGGNTEAFF
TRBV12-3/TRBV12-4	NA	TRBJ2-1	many	TGTGCCAGCAGTTTAGTTGGGGGGACCTACAATGAGCAGTTCTTC	CASSLVGGTYNEQFF